These 10 T cell receptor beta chains share one sample of origin, sequenced in a study of cytomegalovirus exposure and HLA in healthy donors. PCR involved 60 Vbeta and 13 Jbeta primers. Assay used: immunoSEQ multiplex PCR; TCRdb lists only in-frame clones, some missing. The sample shows about 36,000 clones, around 53% of them seen only once. What was sequenced was PBMCs. The receptor set was obtained from a woman aged 40 to 50 in good health and CMV-seropositive.

This sequence joins TRBV4-2 and TRBJ2-7; TRBD2 matches at 10 bases. Per germline, CDR1 LGHNA and CDR2 YNFKEQ. The ends lost 0 bases at V and 3 bases at J; junction bases unmatched: 11. The CDR3 is 18 residues long. The CDR3 loop reads CASSQDPRSGGAVYEQYF. The CDR3 DNA is TGTGCCAGCAGCCAAGATCCCAGAAGCGGGGGGGCCGTCTACGAGCAGTACTTC.

The chain employs TRBV5-1 and TRBJ1-5; 8 nucleotides agree with TRBD1. Unmatched junction bases numbered 11, after V lost 0 bases and J lost 3 bases. Germline assignment: CDR1 SGHRS and CDR2 YFSETQ. The CDR3 has 18 residues. CDR3: CASSLGVPGQVSNQPQHF. In DNA, the CDR3 is TGCGCCAGCAGCTTGGGGGTCCCGGGACAGGTGTCCAATCAGCCCCAGCATTTT. Full variable domain (missing parts from reference TRBV5-1 and TRBJ1-5): KAGVTQTPRYLIKTRGQQVTLSCSPISGHRSVSWYQQTPGQGLQFLFEYFSETQRNKGNFPGRFSGRQFSNSRSEMNVSTLELGDSALYLCASSLGVPGQVSNQPQHFGDGTRLSIL.

CDR3 loop: CASSRGRRDYEQYF. CDR3 nucleotide sequence: TGTGCCAGCAGCCGGGGCCGGAGGGACTACGAGCAGTACTTC. This chain connects TRBV11-2 to TRBJ2-7, with TRBD2 as a possible D gene (6 bases). Germline V CDR1 and CDR2: SGHAT, FQNNGV. The CDR3 is 14 residues long. The V end was cut by 5 bases, the J end by 3 bases, with 14 bases between.

The rearrangement links TRBV5-1 to TRBJ1-1; TRBD1 might be the D (5 bases). Per the germline V gene, CDR1 is SGHRS and CDR2 is YFSETQ. Trimming cost V 6 bases and J 0 bases, with 9 bases left between them. This CDR3 is built from 13 residues. The CDR3 DNA is TGCGCCAGCACCGGACAATTGAACACTGAAGCTTTCTTT. It specifies CASTGQLNTEAFF.

This clone was seen a handful of times. This chain uses TRBV7-6 with TRBJ2-1, with 11 nucleotides matching TRBD2. Trimming removed 4 bases from V and 4 bases from J; junction bases left unmatched: 6. Looked up from germline, CDR1 is SGHVS and CDR2 is FNYEAQ. CDR3 length: 16 residues. The chain's CDR3 is CASSSSGGTVYNEQFF. CDR3 coding DNA: TGTGCCAGCAGCTCTAGCGGGGGGACTGTATACAATGAGCAGTTCTTC.

The chain recombines TRBV2 with TRBJ1-1; no definite D call. V gave up 5 bases and J gave up 3 bases, with 10 bases separating them. Germline V gene lookup returns CDR1 SNHLY and CDR2 FYNNEI. The CDR3 spans 13 residues. The CDR3 nucleotides are TGTGCCAGCAGTCGTACACCTGACACTGAAGCTTTCTTT. It translates to CASSRTPDTEAFF.

As DNA, the CDR3 is TGTGCCAGCAGCCAAGCCCAGGGGGCGCGGAACACTGAAGCTTTCTTT. Encoded protein: CASSQAQGARNTEAFF. The J gene is TRBJ1-1, the V gene TRBV7-2; 8 nucleotides line up with TRBD1. CDR1 and CDR2 (germline): SGHTA, FQGNSA. This CDR3 comprises 16 residues. Unmatched junction bases numbered 9, after V lost 5 bases and J lost 1 base.

The chain carries TRBV5-1 and TRBJ2-7; 7 bases agree with TRBD2. The CDR3 length is 14 residues. The trim removed 1 base at V and 5 bases at J, leaving 6 bases unmatched. Germline CDR1 and CDR2: SGHRS and YFSETQ. CDR3 nucleotides: TGCGCCAGCAGCTTGAATCAGGGAGGGGACGAGCAGTACTTC. Amino acids: CASSLNQGGDEQYF.

V is TRBV5-4 and J is TRBJ1-2, with 7 bases matching TRBD1. V lost 4 bases and J lost 4; bases outside the gene matches: 10. The CDR3 is 15 amino acids. The germline gives CDR1 SGHNT, CDR2 YYREEE (reference sequence). The CDR3 loop reads CASSLPGQLAYGYTF. The CDR3 region has the DNA TGTGCCAGCAGCCTACCGGGACAGCTTGCCTATGGCTACACCTTC.

This clone was counted between two and nine times. This chain joins TRBV28 and TRBJ1-1, with D possibly TRBD1 on 5 matching bases. Per germline, CDR1 MDHEN and CDR2 SYDVKM. V lost 4 bases and J lost 0, with 15 bases in between. CDR3 length: 16 residues. CDR3 DNA sequence: TGTGCCAGCAGTTCCCCTGCTCAGGGTATGAACACTGAAGCTTTCTTT. Protein product: CASSSPAQGMNTEAFF.